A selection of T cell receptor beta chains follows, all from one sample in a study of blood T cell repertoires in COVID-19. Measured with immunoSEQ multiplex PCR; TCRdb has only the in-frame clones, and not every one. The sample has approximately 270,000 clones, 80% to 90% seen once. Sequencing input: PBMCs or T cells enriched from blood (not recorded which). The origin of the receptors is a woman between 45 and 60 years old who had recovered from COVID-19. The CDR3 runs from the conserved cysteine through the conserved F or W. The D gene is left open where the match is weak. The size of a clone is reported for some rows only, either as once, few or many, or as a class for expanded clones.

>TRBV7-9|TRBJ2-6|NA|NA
TGTGCCAGCAGCTTAGTCCTAGCCGTGAGCTCTGGGGCCAACGTCCTGACTTTC
CASSLVLAVSSGANVLTF
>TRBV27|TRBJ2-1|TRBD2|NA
TGTGCCAGCCAAGGCCCGCTAGCGGGAGGCGTGCAGTTCTTC
CASQGPLAGGVQFF
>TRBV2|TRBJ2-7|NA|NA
TGTGCCAGCATCCGTAGCCTCTCCCGGGGCTACGAGCAGTACTTC
CASIRSLSRGYEQYF
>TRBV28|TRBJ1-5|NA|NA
TGTGCCAGCAGCTCACAGGGTAGCAATCAGCCCCAGCATTTT
CASSSQGSNQPQHF
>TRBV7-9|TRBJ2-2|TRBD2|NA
TGTGCCAGCAGCTTAGAGTTAGCGGGAGGGGGCGCGAACACCGGGGAGCTGTTTTTT
CASSLELAGGGANTGELFF
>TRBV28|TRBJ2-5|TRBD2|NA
TGTGCCAGCAGTTATGGGGGGGGATCAGCGGCGACCCAGTACTTC
CASSYGGGSAATQYF
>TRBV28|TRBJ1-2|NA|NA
TGTGCCAGCATCCAACAGGGTCACGACAACTATGGCTACACCTTC
CASIQQGHDNYGYTF
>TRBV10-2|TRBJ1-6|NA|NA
TGCGCCAGCAGTGAGAAACAGCTACTTTATAATTCACCCCTCCACTTT
CASSEKQLLYNSPLHF
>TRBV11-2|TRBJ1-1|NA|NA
TGTGCCAGCAGCTTAGTCCTCGCGGAGTTT
CASSLVLAEF
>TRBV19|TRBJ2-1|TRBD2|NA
TGTGCCAGTATCCCCAGGGTAGCGGGATTCGAACGAGGCGAGCAGTTCTTC
CASIPRVAGFERGEQFF
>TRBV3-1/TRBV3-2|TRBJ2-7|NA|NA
TGTGCCAGCAGCCAAGTAGGACAGTTCTCCGAGCAGTACTTC
CASSQVGQFSEQYF
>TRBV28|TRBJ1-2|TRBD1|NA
TGTGCCAGCAGTTTGACAGGGGGAGCTAACTATGGCTACACCTTC
CASSLTGGANYGYTF
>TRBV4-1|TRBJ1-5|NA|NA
TGCGCCAGCAGCCAGGAAGGACAGCTGGATCAGCCCCAGCATTTT
CASSQEGQLDQPQHF
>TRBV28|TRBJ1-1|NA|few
TGTGCCAGCAGTTTCCCGGGGGGGGGACGTGAAGCTTTCTTT
CASSFPGGGREAFF
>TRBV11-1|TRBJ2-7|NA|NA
TGTGCCAGCAGCTTAGCGCCAATAGCCCACGAGCAGTACTTC
CASSLAPIAHEQYF
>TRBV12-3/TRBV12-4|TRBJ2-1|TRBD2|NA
TGTGCCAGCACCCCAGGGAGGGACGGGGAGCAGTTCTTC
CASTPGRDGEQFF
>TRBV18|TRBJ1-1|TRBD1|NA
TGTGCCAGCTCACCAACTGGACAGGGGGTCACTGAAGCTTTCTTT
CASSPTGQGVTEAFF
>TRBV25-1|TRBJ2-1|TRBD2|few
TGTGCCAGCAGTGAATGGCAACGGGAGGAGAATGAGCAGTTCTTC
CASSEWQREENEQFF
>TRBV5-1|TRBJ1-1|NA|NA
TGCGCCAGCAGCTTGGACAGTGGGAGAGGACAGGAAGCTTTCTTT
CASSLDSGRGQEAFF
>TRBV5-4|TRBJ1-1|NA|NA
TGTGCCAGCAGCTTGGGAGGGACTGGTGCCCTTATGAACACTGAAGCTTTCTTT
CASSLGGTGALMNTEAFF
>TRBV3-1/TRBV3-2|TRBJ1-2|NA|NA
TGTGCCAGCAGCCGCAGCCCGGGAGGCGATGGCTACACCTTC
CASSRSPGGDGYTF
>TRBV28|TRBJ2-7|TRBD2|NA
TGTGCCAGCACTCCACCGGGACTAGCATACGAGCAGTACTTC
CASTPPGLAYEQYF
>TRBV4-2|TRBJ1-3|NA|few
TGTGCCAGCAGCCAAGACAGCTCTGGAAACACCATATATTTT
CASSQDSSGNTIYF
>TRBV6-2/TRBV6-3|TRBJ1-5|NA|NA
TGTGCCAGCAGCCCTGTAACGGGGTCAGGAAATCAGCCCCAGCATTTT
CASSPVTGSGNQPQHF
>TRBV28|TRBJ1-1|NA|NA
TGTGCCAGCACCCCTTGGCAGACTCTTGTTGGTTTCTTT
CASTPWQTLVGFF
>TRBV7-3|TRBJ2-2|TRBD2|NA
TGTGCCAGCAGCTCTTTAGCGGGAGGTACCGGGGAGCTGTTTTTT
CASSSLAGGTGELFF
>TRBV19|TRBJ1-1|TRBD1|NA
TGTGCCAGTAGCCTCCGGACAGGGCTTGAAGCTTTCTTT
CASSLRTGLEAFF
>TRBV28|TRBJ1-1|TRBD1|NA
TGTGCCAGCAGTTTACCTTTTGGACAGGGTTTGACTGAAGCTTTCTTT
CASSLPFGQGLTEAFF
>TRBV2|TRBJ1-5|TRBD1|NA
TGTGCCAGCAGCGAAAGGGACAGGGGAAGCAATCAGCCCCAGCATTTT
CASSERDRGSNQPQHF
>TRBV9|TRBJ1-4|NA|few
TGTGCCAGCAGCGTAGGCGGGGGGCTCGGTGAAAAACTGTTTTTT
CASSVGGGLGEKLFF
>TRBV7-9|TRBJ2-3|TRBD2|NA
TGTGCCAGCAGCTTAGGGACTAGCGGGAGGCAAGATACGCAGTATTTT
CASSLGTSGRQDTQYF
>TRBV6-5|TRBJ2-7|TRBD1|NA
TGTGCCAGCAGTTACGGGACAGGGGGCTACGAGCAGTACTTC
CASSYGTGGYEQYF
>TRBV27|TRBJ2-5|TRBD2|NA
TGTGCCAGCAGTAGGGACCGACTAGCGGGAGGGCTAAAAGAGACCCAGTACTTC
CASSRDRLAGGLKETQYF
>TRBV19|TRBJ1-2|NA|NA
TGTGCCAGTAGATTGGGCAGCTATGGCTACACCTTC
CASRLGSYGYTF
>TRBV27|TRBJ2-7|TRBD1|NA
TGTGCCAGCAGTTTTCTGGGACAGGGGTTCCCCACCTACGAGCAGTACTTC
CASSFLGQGFPTYEQYF
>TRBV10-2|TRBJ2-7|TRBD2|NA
TGCGCCAGCAGTGAGTCGAGGTTCCTTGGGGGACTAGCGGGAGTACCCTCCTACGAGCAGTACTTC
CASSESRFLGGLAGVPSYEQYF
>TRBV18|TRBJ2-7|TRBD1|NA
TGTGCCAGCTCACCACCGACGGGACAGGGGAGGTCCGAGCAGTACTTC
CASSPPTGQGRSEQYF
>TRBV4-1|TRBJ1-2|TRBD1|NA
TGCGCCAGCAGCCAAGTGTCACAGGGGGTTAACTATGGCTACACCTTC
CASSQVSQGVNYGYTF
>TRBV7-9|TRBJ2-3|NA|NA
TGTGCCAGCAGCTTAGTTACGGGCACAGATACGCAGTATTTT
CASSLVTGTDTQYF
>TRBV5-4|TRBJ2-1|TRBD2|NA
TGTGCCAGCAGCCCTAAACTAGCGGGAGGGCTTGAGTATCAGCAGTTCTTC
CASSPKLAGGLEYQQFF
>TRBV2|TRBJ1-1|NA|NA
TGTGCCAGCAGTGAAGTAGGACAAAATTTCTTT
CASSEVGQNFF
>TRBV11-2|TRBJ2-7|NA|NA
TGTGCCAGCAGCCCCTCTAGGGGGGGTTACTACGAGCAGTACTTC
CASSPSRGGYYEQYF
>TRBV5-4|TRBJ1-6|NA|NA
TGTGCCAGCAGCCACGATCAGGGTGTATATTCACCCCTCCACTTT
CASSHDQGVYSPLHF
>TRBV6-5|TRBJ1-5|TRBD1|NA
TGTGCCAGCAAGGGACCGACAGGGGACCAGCCCCAGCATTTT
CASKGPTGDQPQHF
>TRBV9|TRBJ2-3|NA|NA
TGTGCCAGCAGCGCATCTAGTCGCACAGATACGCAGTATTTT
CASSASSRTDTQYF
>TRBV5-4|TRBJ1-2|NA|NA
TGTGCCAGCCGGAGATGGGACACCTTC
CASRRWDTF
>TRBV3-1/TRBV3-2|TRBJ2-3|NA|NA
TGTGCCAGCAGTCTACGGGGCACAGATACGCAGTATTTT
CASSLRGTDTQYF
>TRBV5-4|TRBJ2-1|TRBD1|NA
TGTGCCAGCAGCTCCGGACAGGGGTTCGATGGTGAGCAGTTCTTC
CASSSGQGFDGEQFF
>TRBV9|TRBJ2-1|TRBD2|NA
TGTGCCAGCAGTTCCTCAGGGACTAGCGGGGATGAGCAGTTCTTC
CASSSSGTSGDEQFF
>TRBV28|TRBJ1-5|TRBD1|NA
TGTGCCAGCAGCCCCAGGACAGGGGGCGCGAATCAGCCCCAGCATTTT
CASSPRTGGANQPQHF
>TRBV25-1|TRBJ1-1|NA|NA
TGTGCCAGCAGTGAATGGCGGGGAAAGAACACTGAAGCTTTCTTT
CASSEWRGKNTEAFF
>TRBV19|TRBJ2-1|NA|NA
TGTGCCAGTAGTATATCCAGTACAAGCTCCTACAATGAGCAGTTCTTC
CASSISSTSSYNEQFF
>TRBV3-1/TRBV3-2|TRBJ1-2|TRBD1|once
TGTGCCAGCAGCCATGAGGACAGGAAGACCTATGGCTACACCTTC
CASSHEDRKTYGYTF
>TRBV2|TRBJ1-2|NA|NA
TGTGCCAGCAGCATGGACAGTAATAATGGCTACACCTTC
CASSMDSNNGYTF